These T cell receptor beta chains were read from a single sample in a study of cytomegalovirus exposure and HLA in healthy donors. This table comes from immunoSEQ multiplex PCR, and its TCRdb copy is limited to in-frame clones, with some not included. Of about 160,000 clones listed, approximately 88% are singletons. Sequenced material: PBMCs. These receptors were collected from a boy aged 2 to 9 in good health and CMV-seronegative. The CDR3 runs from the conserved cysteine through the conserved F or W. The D gene is left open where the match is weak. Where a row states a size, it is once, few, many or the class of an expanded clone; other rows omit it.

j_call clone_size d_call v_call cdr3_aa cdr3_nt
TRBJ2-3 . . TRBV6-6 CASTGQEGDTQYF TGTGCCAGCACCGGACAGGAGGGGGATACGCAGTATTTT
TRBJ1-4 few . TRBV5-8 CASSSRPGTWEGLFF TGTGCCAGCAGCTCGCGTCCCGGGACATGGGAAGGACTGTTTTTT
TRBJ2-7 . TRBD1 TRBV7-9 CASSPRDRGFSYEQYF TGTGCCAGCAGCCCCCGGGACAGGGGATTCTCCTACGAGCAGTACTTC
TRBJ2-5 . TRBD1 TRBV5-1 CASSPPDREGETQYF TGCGCCAGCAGCCCCCCTGACAGGGAAGGAGAGACCCAGTACTTC
TRBJ2-3 once TRBD2 TRBV4-2 CASSQSRLAEGTDTQYF TGTGCCAGCAGCCAATCGAGGCTAGCGGAAGGTACAGATACGCAGTATTTT
TRBJ2-7 . . TRBV6-5 CASSRGRAEQYF TGTGCCAGCTCAAGAGGGAGAGCCGAGCAGTACTTC
TRBJ1-5 . TRBD1 TRBV7-2 CASTRQGGTNQPQHF TGTGCCAGCACACGACAGGGGGGGACCAATCAGCCCCAGCATTTT
TRBJ2-1 . TRBD2 TRBV15 CATSRDPFGSGRSNEQFF TGTGCCACCAGCAGAGATCCGTTCGGTAGCGGGAGGAGCAATGAGCAGTTCTTC
TRBJ2-3 . . TRBV18 CASSPLASQADTQYF TGTGCCAGCTCACCGCTAGCATCGCAGGCAGATACGCAGTATTTT
TRBJ2-7 . TRBD1 TRBV27 CASSPRTGWYEQYF TGTGCCAGCAGTCCGAGGACAGGGTGGTACGAGCAGTACTTC
TRBJ2-5 . . TRBV19 CASSMGRVETQYF TGTGCCAGTAGTATGGGCAGGGTGGAGACCCAGTACTTC
TRBJ2-5 . TRBD2 TRBV27 CASSFLGLAGGTQETQYF TGTGCCAGCAGTTTTCTTGGGCTAGCGGGAGGAACCCAAGAGACCCAGTACTTC
TRBJ2-5 . . TRBV15 CATSKEGTGETQYF TGTGCCACCAGCAAGGAGGGGACGGGGGAGACCCAGTACTTC
TRBJ1-3 . . TRBV6-6 CASTDSSGNTIYF TGTGCCAGCACGGACAGTAGTGGAAACACCATATATTTT
TRBJ2-7 . TRBD2 TRBV9 CASSTRGSGDFHEQYF TGTGCCAGCAGCACCCGTGGGAGCGGGGATTTCCACGAGCAGTACTTC
TRBJ1-5 few . TRBV6-5 CASTRTANSNQPQHF TGTGCCAGCACCCGGACAGCAAATAGCAATCAGCCCCAGCATTTT
TRBJ2-3 once TRBD2 TRBV27 CASKGSGSTDTQYF TGTGCCAGCAAGGGTAGCGGGAGCACAGATACGCAGTATTTT
TRBJ1-1 . TRBD1 TRBV4-1 CASSQGQGGVMNTEAFF TGCGCCAGCAGCCAGGGACAGGGGGGAGTCATGAACACTGAAGCTTTCTTT
TRBJ1-2 . . TRBV19 CATQGTFNYGYTF TGTGCCACGCAAGGGACTTTCAACTATGGCTACACCTTC
TRBJ1-5 . . TRBV11-2 CASSSRTSNQPQHF TGTGCCAGCAGCTCTCGAACTTCTAATCAGCCCCAGCATTTT
TRBJ2-1 . TRBD2 TRBV27 CASSFRLAGPETYNEQFF TGTGCCAGCAGTTTCCGACTAGCGGGTCCAGAAACCTACAATGAGCAGTTCTTC
TRBJ2-7 . . TRBV20-1 CSAEDSYEQYF TGCAGTGCGGAGGACAGCTACGAGCAGTACTTC
TRBJ2-1 . TRBD1 TRBV7-9 CASSAGQGLYNEQFF TGTGCCAGCAGCGCAGGACAGGGGCTCTACAATGAGCAGTTCTTC
TRBJ1-1 . . TRBV10-2 CASGAGGLNTEAFF TGCGCCAGCGGGGCGGGGGGATTGAACACTGAAGCTTTCTTT
TRBJ2-2 . TRBD2 TRBV4-2 CASSQDGPLGGSTGELFF TGTGCCAGCAGCCAAGACGGACCTTTGGGCGGGAGCACCGGGGAGCTGTTTTTT
TRBJ2-5 . TRBD2 TRBV5-1 CASSLAAVAGVRETQYF TGCGCCAGCAGCTTGGCGGCGGTAGCGGGAGTACGGGAGACCCAGTACTTC
TRBJ2-1 once TRBD2 TRBV10-1 CASSERLGTSGKFF TGCGCCAGCAGTGAGCGCCTCGGGACTAGCGGGAAGTTCTTC
TRBJ1-5 . . TRBV28 CASSLARGGGGNQPQHF TGTGCCAGCAGTTTAGCCAGGGGAGGGGGGGGCAATCAGCCCCAGCATTTT
TRBJ2-2 . . TRBV18 CASSPRAKRANTGELFF TGTGCCAGCTCACCACGCGCGAAGCGAGCGAACACCGGGGAGCTGTTTTTT
TRBJ1-2 . . TRBV28 CASSLWEEAGYTF TGTGCCAGCAGTTTATGGGAGGAAGCTGGCTACACCTTC
TRBJ1-5 once . TRBV11-2 CASSGGREPNQPQHF TGTGCCAGCAGCGGGGGGAGGGAACCCAATCAGCCCCAGCATTTT
TRBJ2-1 . . TRBV2 CASSETPSTYNEQFF TGTGCCAGCAGTGAAACCCCGAGTACCTACAATGAGCAGTTCTTC
TRBJ2-2 once TRBD2 TRBV19 CASKAGRNHANTGELFF TGTGCCAGTAAAGCCGGGAGGAACCACGCGAACACCGGGGAGCTGTTTTTT
TRBJ1-2 . . TRBV4-1 CASSQALRQDNYGYTF TGCGCCAGCAGTCAAGCACTCCGACAGGACAACTATGGCTACACCTTC
TRBJ2-7 . . TRBV7-9 CASSFGLPSSYEQYF TGTGCCAGCAGCTTTGGACTTCCGAGCTCCTACGAGCAGTACTTC
TRBJ2-5 . TRBD1 TRBV5-1 CASSLWGQSQETQYF TGCGCCAGCAGCTTGTGGGGACAGAGTCAAGAGACCCAGTACTTC
TRBJ2-7 . TRBD2 TRBV2 CASVFGRAYEQYF TGTGCCAGCGTCTTCGGGAGGGCCTACGAGCAGTACTTC
TRBJ1-2 . . TRBV2 CCMLSDYGYTF TGCTGCATGCTGTCGGACTATGGCTACACCTTC
TRBJ2-3 . TRBD2 TRBV5-1 CASSLAGLAAVSDTQYF TGCGCCAGCAGCTTGGCGGGACTAGCGGCCGTCTCAGATACGCAGTATTTT
TRBJ1-4 once TRBD1 TRBV2 CASNSRDRGLDVREKLFF TGTGCCAGCAACTCCCGGGACAGGGGGTTAGATGTGCGGGAAAAACTGTTTTTT
TRBJ1-2 once . TRBV6-5 CASSADRLPNYGYTF TGTGCCAGCAGTGCCGACAGGCTGCCGAACTATGGCTACACCTTC
TRBJ2-2 . . TRBV6-5 CARWSGTAGELFF TGTGCCCGATGGAGCGGAACCGCCGGGGAGCTGTTTTTT
TRBJ2-3 . TRBD1 TRBV11-3 CASSLKTGGADTQYF TGTGCCAGCAGCCTAAAGACAGGGGGCGCGGATACGCAGTATTTT
TRBJ2-7 . TRBD2 TRBV7-8 CASRRGVGSYEQYF TGTGCCAGCAGACGGGGGGTCGGGAGCTACGAGCAGTACTTC
TRBJ1-2 once . TRBV4-1 CASSQGQVFPQSDGYTF TGCGCCAGCAGCCAAGGACAGGTGTTTCCCCAATCGGATGGCTACACCTTC
TRBJ1-5 . TRBD1 TRBV30 CAWSGPGQFNQPQHF TGTGCCTGGAGCGGCCCGGGACAGTTCAATCAGCCCCAGCATTTT
TRBJ2-7 . TRBD2 TRBV19 CASSSGLAGSYEQYF TGTGCCAGTAGTTCAGGACTAGCGGGCTCCTACGAGCAGTACTTC
TRBJ1-5 . . TRBV28 CASTVPTGNQPQHF TGTGCCAGCACGGTGCCCACGGGCAATCAGCCCCAGCATTTT
TRBJ2-1 . TRBD1 TRBV5-1 CASTPAGTDMPHYNEQFF TGCGCCAGCACCCCCGCCGGGACAGACATGCCCCACTACAATGAGCAGTTCTTC
TRBJ2-3 . TRBD2 TRBV4-2 CASSQGSGGSTDTQYF TGTGCCAGCAGCCAAGGGAGCGGGGGAAGCACAGATACGCAGTATTTT
TRBJ1-5 . . TRBV18 CASSSQGDSNQPQHF TGTGCCAGCTCAAGCCAGGGTGACAGCAATCAGCCCCAGCATTTT
TRBJ1-2 . TRBD1 TRBV4-2 CASSQEGVRAGQGARGYTF TGTGCCAGCAGCCAAGAAGGGGTCCGGGCGGGACAGGGGGCGAGGGGCTACACCTTC
TRBJ1-1 . . TRBV28 CASRLGTAEAFF TGTGCCAGCAGGTTAGGGACTGCTGAAGCTTTCTTT